These T cell receptor beta chains were read from a single sample in a study of T cell responses to AZD1222 COVID-19 vaccine. Clones were sequenced by immunoSEQ multiplex PCR, and TCRdb holds only the in-frame ones, with some missing. The sample contains 100,000 to 150,000 clones, 88% of which appear only once. The sample was peripheral blood, taken on day 0 of AZD1222 vaccination. The source is an adult in good health. Each CDR3 is given without its conserved first and last residue.

V gene,J gene,CDR3 protein
TRBV11-2,TRBJ2-3,ASSLGGGDGTQY
TRBV9,TRBJ2-7,ASSVGGSLNEQY
TRBV29-1,TRBJ1-4,SVELREKLF
TRBV29-1,TRBJ2-1,SVGWTGGAYNEQF
TRBV29-1,TRBJ2-7,SAYRAGEQY
TRBV15,TRBJ2-7,ATSRDTVQYEQY
TRBV7-8,TRBJ1-5,ASSLAPGPQH
TRBV6-5,TRBJ1-5,ASSLDSLQPQH
TRBV2,TRBJ1-4,ASSDQDQVEKLF
TRBV10-2,TRBJ2-7,ASRLRGELDEQY
TRBV19,TRBJ2-1,ASSMDRLLSNEQF
TRBV21-1,TRBJ2-7,ASSKEYVGSSGGNEQY
TRBV10-3,TRBJ2-5,ANGTPEAQY
TRBV5-8,TRBJ1-1,ASSSTMNTEAF
TRBV3-1/TRBV3-2,TRBJ2-1,ASSQTLPGTEQF
TRBV4-1,TRBJ2-7,ASSQLSGNRRSYEQY
TRBV28,TRBJ1-2,ASSFEQGASGYT
TRBV5-1,TRBJ1-2,ASSLGGLQPYT
TRBV3-1/TRBV3-2,TRBJ2-7,ASSQDSGFLTYEQY
TRBV18,TRBJ1-4,ASSPWGRQGSQEGKLF
TRBV5-6,TRBJ1-2,ASSYPSGTQLRKGYT
TRBV7-9,TRBJ2-5,ASSPGPNQETQY
TRBV20-1,TRBJ1-2,SASFRVGGYT
TRBV7-2,TRBJ1-2,ASSQRQGAGFGGYT
TRBV5-1,TRBJ2-5,ASSPYMISVAGGPRQETQY
TRBV19,TRBJ1-1,ASSIQGANTEAF
TRBV4-3,TRBJ2-1,ASSQAGTGARYQF
TRBV4-2,TRBJ2-4,ASSPGKGARQNIQY
TRBV7-2,TRBJ1-3,ASDRGGLGSGNTIY
TRBV7-3,TRBJ1-3,ASSHTGTGNGRDTIY
TRBV7-2,TRBJ2-3,ASSLGWGGDTQY
TRBV19,TRBJ1-6,ASSTTGGAGRSPLH
TRBV2,TRBJ1-5,ASKVAPAENQPQH
TRBV7-9,TRBJ2-3,ASSLLAGGSDTQY
TRBV6-5,TRBJ2-7,ASTRGGSPYEQY
TRBV9,TRBJ2-7,ASSAQGAAYEQY
TRBV6-5,TRBJ1-6,ASKSNYNSPLH
TRBV5-8,TRBJ1-4,ASSPRLSSGPNEKLF
TRBV5-5,TRBJ2-3,ASSSVDTQY
TRBV4-1,TRBJ2-5,ASSHQTGVVETQY
TRBV24-1,TRBJ2-2,ATSWGGTGNTGELF
TRBV9,TRBJ1-3,ASSSRQGPSGNTIY
TRBV4-1,TRBJ2-1,ASSSSKGAFTYNEQF
TRBV11-2,TRBJ1-4,ASSLGQGGGEKLF
TRBV28,TRBJ1-5,ASSSDRGGQPQH
TRBV7-8,TRBJ2-7,ASAALSGDSYEQY
TRBV3-1/TRBV3-2,TRBJ2-2,ASSQVQASPGELF
TRBV18,TRBJ1-5,ASSPVGQGINQPQH
TRBV3-1/TRBV3-2,TRBJ1-1,ASSQGTAMNTEAF
TRBV5-6,TRBJ2-7,ASSLVQGSYEQY
TRBV5-8,TRBJ2-1,ASSSNRGYNEQF
TRBV6-1,TRBJ2-1,ASSSKNEQF
TRBV13,TRBJ2-1,ASSRLGGNEQF
TRBV4-1,TRBJ1-1,ASSQEVQGSDTEAF
TRBV28,TRBJ1-1,ASTRDRVVTEAF
TRBV3-1/TRBV3-2,TRBJ1-2,ASSHTGGAGYT
TRBV5-1,TRBJ2-5,ASSPGVETQY
TRBV6-6,TRBJ1-2,ASTVTTGAGYT
TRBV11-3,TRBJ2-7,ASSMGRNSYEQY
TRBV24-1,TRBJ2-1,ATSDVSSGTFYNEQF